The T cell receptor beta chain under discussion was sequenced for a study of cytomegalovirus exposure and HLA in healthy donors (dated by TCRdb to about 2017). Broadly, across the study: According to an earlier analysis of around 600 of the donors, some 180 million T cells yielded 90 million to 130 million unique TCR beta sequences and 276 Gb of sequence data. Roughly 300 gigabases of sequencing data and 70 million to 95 million unique TCR sequences made up an early release that covered approximately 700 HLA-typed donors. Among the roughly 410 genotyped donors, about 83% belonged to the genetic ancestry cluster associated with self-reported Caucasian donors. The study was designed to test whether signatures of past pathogen exposure could be identified by cataloging public T cell receptors. The T cell repertoires of under 700 subjects were profiled by immunosequencing and related to cytomegalovirus serostatus. Besides the first cohort of 666 subjects, a separate validation cohort made up of over 95 different subjects was used. To predict cytomegalovirus infection status, the study combined high-throughput TCR immunosequencing, statistical association of individual TCRs with disease status, and machine learning. A later analysis re-examined previously published TCR beta repertoires from more than 600 donors and added high-resolution HLA genotyping to investigate patterns of TCR occurrence. In the later analysis, no new phenotypic data were used to find candidate immune exposures; instead, reliance was placed on TCR beta sequences and their occurrence across donors. An earlier analysis of 450 to 750 of the donors used high-throughput TCR beta sequencing to judge whether each TCR beta V gene segment behaved as functional or pseudogenic. Donor age, sex, ethnicity and CMV serostatus were compiled alongside the repertoire data. Genome-wide SNP genotypes for about three fifths of the roughly 700 donors were used in a later genetic analysis, which treated that subset as a discovery cohort. Every discovery cohort repertoire had been produced on one sequencing platform. HLA typing covered class I and class II loci at four-digit resolution. The number of typed donors differed by locus: about 620-630 for A, B, C, DRB1 and DQB1; roughly 510 for DQA1; some 590 for DPA1; and around 450 for DPB1. Four to six DR-DQ haplotypes were handled as single units for association and clustering, since linkage in the cohort was strong. On average, around 200,000 unique TCR beta nucleotide sequences were sequenced per donor among some 420 genotyped donors of the cohort, with around 19% of those sequences being non-productive.

The library was prepared using the immunoSEQ multiplex PCR assay. For the multiplex PCR, a mixture combining 60 forward primers for TCR Vbeta segments and 13 reverse primers for TCR Jbeta segments was used. A multiplex PCR assay on genomic DNA amplified the CDR3 region of rearranged TCR beta genes. Amplified TCR beta libraries were sequenced as 87-base-pair reads on the Illumina HiSeq System. As for the authors' bioinformatics: A later analysis counted about 82 million unique TCR beta chains across the 670 or so repertoires, and roughly 11 million of these chains were shared by at least two donors. To remove PCR and sequencing errors, raw reads were error-corrected and collapsed into unique sequences using a nearest-neighbor algorithm that merged closely related sequences. V, D and J gene segments were assigned by aligning CDR3 sequences to IMGT reference sequences. Each retained sequence needed at least a six-nucleotide match to both a V gene segment and a J gene segment. Rearrangements were classified as productive when the CDR3 lacked stop codons and remained in frame with V and J, and all other rearrangements were classified as non-productive. Following IMGT convention, CDR3 was defined as the stretch from the second conserved V-encoded cysteine up to the conserved J-encoded phenylalanine. The earlier analysis of about 500 of the donors excluded sequences that lacked an unambiguous match to a single V gene segment. An earlier analysis of several hundred of the donors classified V segments as functional when productive rearrangements were above 56.7% and as segregating when the standard deviation between donors was above 5%. A statistical classification framework was built to diagnose cytomegalovirus status from the catalog of TCR beta chain sequences. A later analysis assigned V and J genes by comparing TCR nucleotide sequences with IMGT/GENE-DB human TR gene sequences. In a later analysis, CDR3 sequences and most-parsimonious VDJ recombination scenarios were assigned using the TCRdist pipeline. A later analysis defined each TCR beta chain by its CDR3 amino acid sequence plus V-gene family, and excluded reads lacking a unique V-gene family. As a way to deal with suspected cross-contamination and a sequencing artifact, a later analysis dropped 450 to 600 nucleotide sequences that were highly shared and had low generation probability. For each public chain, a later analysis derived a clonal expansion index from normalized ranks of inferred template counts within each repertoire. In a later analysis, generation probabilities were computed using a VDJ recombination model fitted to out-of-frame rearrangements, and the results were checked against IGoR. In a later analysis, hypergeometric tests were used to score TCR-TCR, TCR-HLA and TCR-CMV co-occurrence, with a repertoire-size bias correction applied to TCR pairs. A later analysis estimated false discovery rates by permuting HLA or CMV assignments 20 times. In a later analysis, co-occurring TCRs were grouped with DBSCAN, and TCRdist sequence similarity was added when clustering was performed within HLA-allele-positive subsets. Repertoires with fewer than 30,000 or more than 120,000 public chains were left out of co-occurrence clustering, as were a handful of repertoires with anomalous nucleotide sharing. Drawn from immuneACCESS, this table holds only the in-frame rearrangements with V and J called that TCRdb kept. Clones are partly lost; checked studies trace under half to an unresolved V gene and leave the rest unexplained. D and trimming were read from the DNA, whereas the V and J calls and clone size are those reported in that table. This sample gives approximately 120,000 clones in total; 81% of them show up just once. Less than 1.1% of the sample is taken by the ten largest.

CDR1 SQVTM and CDR2 ANQGSEA were looked up in the germline V gene. Including cysteine and phenylalanine, the CDR3 has 11 amino acids. Only the CDR3 region is kept as DNA, spanning 33 bases read in frame from base 1. The germline V and J ends show losses of 6 bases and 6 bases respectively, and no gene match explains 1 base of the junction. The table lists this clone with a count of one. The target of this receptor is not known. Base quality data are lacking; no much larger clone is found one base away. The paper as a whole reports these results and caveats: According to a later analysis, parvovirus B19, influenza, CMV and Epstein-Barr virus appeared linked to several top co-occurrence clusters. A later analysis found that most CMV-associated TCR beta chains appeared HLA-restricted, with HLA associations seemingly driven largely by CMV exposure. Specific HLA alleles were associated with 18,000 or so TCR beta sequences at a false discovery rate of 0.05 in a later analysis. Some IMGT-functional V segments, including TRBV6-2 and TRBV6-3, could not be distinguished by the 87-base-pair reads and were therefore excluded. Correlated functional status among segregating V segments might be attributable to linkage disequilibrium, but an unknown experimental factor could not be ruled out. Three of the identified cytomegalovirus-associated TCR beta chains were confirmed in vitro to be specific for cytomegalovirus antigens. Over 15 rarely observed V segments, including chromosome 9 orphons, were excluded from the earlier analysis of some 590 of the donors because counts were too low. A cluster of highly shared sequence variants was judged likely to represent a technical artifact of the sequencing pipeline. This cohort had only TCR beta chains sequenced, and the lack of alpha or paired-chain data limited which features could be detected. The classifier was reported to diagnose cytomegalovirus status with high specificity and sensitivity in both the original cohort and the validation cohort. A later genetic analysis reported fewer N-insertions in productive TCRs among donors in an Asian-associated ancestry cluster than the approximately 670-donor mean. When HLA alleles, especially DR and DQ, strongly co-occurred, TCR associations were difficult to assign to individual alleles. The study listed around 160 TCR beta chains as associated with cytomegalovirus. V-gene and J-gene trimming of TCR beta chains was associated with a missense DCLRE1C variant in a later genetic analysis, and the association was replicated in an independent cohort. While some public TCRs were present in many individuals, most TCR sequences turned up only very rarely across donors. Compared with equally common non-associated chains, HLA-associated TCR beta chains in a later analysis were more clonally expanded and had lower generation probabilities. Presence/absence analyses assumed roughly uniform sequencing depth across donors, an assumption that may not hold. A further reported finding was that TCR beta sequences accurately predicted the HLA-A and HLA-B alleles for most subjects in the first cohort. It was suggested by the authors that the approach could potentially be generalized to other disease states and immunological phenotypes. In an earlier analysis of fewer than 700 of the donors, most TCR beta V segments appeared in productive rearrangements about 87% or about 30% of the time, broadly matching IMGT annotations. The only immune exposure information available for the cohort was CMV serostatus. Because HLA typing was missing for some donors at each locus, association tests included only the typed subset. According to a later analysis, TCR association rates differed among HLA loci, with DRB1 alleles showing the most associated TCRs and HLA-C alleles showing the fewest.

The cohort was made up of approximately 670 healthy bone marrow donors. All cohort members were sampled while nominally healthy, although unrecorded immune exposures were likely present. The donor was CMV seronegative and was included in the group of under 450 seronegative cohort members. A peripheral blood sample was collected from each donor, and TCR beta sequencing was performed on peripheral blood mononuclear cells. Genomic DNA was extracted from the blood cell samples with the Qiagen DNeasy Blood Extraction Kit. The clonotype was recovered from a woman under 40 in good health and CMV-seronegative. The sample taken for sequencing was PBMCs. The chain is made from TRBV29-1 and TRBJ1-2; 10 junctional bases match TRBD1. The DNA sequence is given as TGCAGCGTGGGGACAGGGGATGGCTACACCTTC. The resulting protein is CSVGTGDGYTF.